These 8 T cell receptor beta chains originate from one sample sequenced in a study of T cells in Graves' hyperthyroidism and ophthalmopathy. Amplified TCR beta CDR3 regions came from RNA transcripts. With the HTBI primer set, the TCR CDR3 went through a first round of RT-PCR. TCRdb recomputed calls from the multiplex PCR reads with MiXCR, one row per CDR3 protein. Among around 450,000 distinct CDR3 sequences listed, roughly 15% were seen once. The material sequenced was blood. Receptor source: a woman aged 18-29 years with Graves' hyperthyroidism.

This clonotype was detected a few times. V is TRBV12-3 or TRBV12-4 and J is TRBJ2-1; TRBD2 aligns across 11 bases. This CDR3 has 14 amino acids. After removal of 6 bases from V and 6 bases from J, the junction contained 4 bases not matched to a gene. The CDR3 DNA reads as TGTGCCAGCAGCACTAGCGGGAGTTTCAATGAGCAGTTCTTC. Translating gives CASSTSGSFNEQFF.

CDR3 loop: CASSGPGLALSTDTQYF. The CDR3 DNA reads TGTGCCAGCAGCGGACCGGGACTAGCGCTTAGCACAGATACGCAGTATTTT. The rearrangement links TRBV11-2 to TRBJ2-3, with 10 nucleotides matching TRBD2. The CDR3 contains 17 residues. V lost 5 bases to trimming and J lost 0 bases; unmatched junction nucleotides: 8. CDR1 is SGHAT and CDR2 is FQNNGV in the germline V gene.

This clonotype was found many times. In DNA, the CDR3 is TGTGCCAGCAGCGCACGGGGACGACAGGGGTACGAAAAACTGTTTTTT. It specifies CASSARGRQGYEKLFF. The rearrangement links TRBV11-3 to TRBJ1-4; 8 bases align to TRBD1. Germline V gene sequence: CDR1 SGHNT, CDR2 YENEEA. The CDR3 contains 16 residues. The V segment lost 5 bases and the J segment 8 bases; nucleotides outside the gene matches: 13.

Points on this clonotype: A junction boundary mismatches the germline segment, possibly from a read error. J is TRBJ2-6 and V is TRBV5-1; TRBD1 agrees at 9 bases. Germline V gene lookup returns CDR1 SGHRS and CDR2 YFSETQ. This CDR3 region has 17 residues. The CDR3 spells CVSSVTGGRSGANVLTF. The CDR3, as DNA: TGCGTCAGCAGCGTGACAGGGGGTCGGTCTGGGGCCAACGTCCTGACTTTC.

This clonotype has just a few counts. The chain couples TRBV20-1 to TRBJ2-1, with a tentative D call TRBD2 (6 bases). Germline CDR1 reads DFQATT; CDR2 reads SNEGSKA (reference sequence). Between the trimmed V and J ends, which lost 3 bases and 15 bases, there was a span of 15 bases. The CDR3 consists of 11 residues. CDR3 sequence (DNA): TGCAGTGCTAGCCCGGGAGTCGGGGGGTTCTTC. Protein: CSASPGVGGFF.

This clonotype has more than one count but fewer than ten. The CDR3 loop reads CASRPRGLNTGELFF. CDR3 sequence (DNA): TGTGCCAGCAGACCCAGGGGTTTGAACACCGGGGAGCTGTTTTTT. The chain has TRBV12-3 or TRBV12-4 and TRBJ2-2, with D possibly being TRBD1 (6 bases). This CDR3 has 15 amino acids. V dropped 6 bases and J dropped 1 base, with 12 bases sitting between them.

The rearrangement links TRBV15 to TRBJ2-1; unclear D gene. The CDR3 length is 13 residues. Between the trimmed V and J ends, which lost 11 bases and 9 bases, there was a span of 20 bases. Germline loops: CDR1 LNHNV, CDR2 YYDKDF (reference sequence). In DNA, the CDR3 is TGTGCCGCCACCCGAAGCCAAGGAACTGAGCAGTTCTTC. As protein: CAATRSQGTEQFF.

The sample holds a few counts of this clonotype. This sequence joins TRBV27 and TRBJ2-1; D not resolved. CDR3 length equals 15 residues. V gave up 6 bases and J gave up 0 bases, with 12 bases separating them. Germline V gene sequence: CDR1 MNHEY, CDR2 SMNVEV (reference sequence). CDR3 amino acids: CASSLLPSSYNEQFF. Here the CDR3 DNA reads TGTGCCAGCAGCCTACTCCCGAGCTCCTACAATGAGCAGTTCTTC.